This T cell receptor (beta chain) was identified during a study of blood T cell repertoires in COVID-19 (TCRdb year 2020). At the level of the whole study: Samples from collaborators originated in the United States, Italy and Spain and spanned both the acute and convalescent phases of COVID-19. The prospective study material was composed of cDNA or gDNA derived from T cells, B-cell-depleted T cells, or PBMCs. The dataset comprised deeply sampled blood TCRbeta repertoires from subjects exposed to, actively infected with, or recovered from COVID-19. Where HLA class I and class II types were available, the types were taken from metadata supplied by the sample provider, not from assay-based typing. Sample metadata almost always included a de-identified subject ID, COVID-19 status, age in years and sex. The samples were drawn from two sources: the first 160 participants of the ongoing ImmuneRACE study, and over 950 subjects contributed by 6 global collaborators. The repertoires were released in a freely available public database intended as a resource for research on the immune response to SARS-CoV-2. General study outcomes and caveats: Clinical and demographic metadata were provided uncurated, with the amount varying by source and participant.

TCRbeta CDR3 regions were amplified from genomic DNA by means of the immunoSEQ Assay, a bias-controlled multiplex PCR. Regarding the original processing steps: The number of nucleated cells in each sample was estimated by amplification of reference gene primers within the assay. To quantify the absolute abundance of each unique TCRbeta CDR3 rearrangement, sequence reads were collapsed and filtered. For each sample, productive Simpson clonality was calculated as the square root of Simpson's diversity index across productive rearrangements. In its TCRdb copy, this immuneACCESS table keeps in-frame sequences only and misses some clones. Where compared with another copy, unresolved V genes explain less than half of these, and the others have no known cause. V and J calls and clone size come straight from that table; D and trimming were deduced from the DNA. The sample contains fewer than 450,000 clones, more than 70% of them found a single time. The ten largest clonotypes hold roughly an eighth of the sample.

From cysteine to phenylalanine, the CDR3 is 13 amino acids long. Only the CDR3 region is kept as DNA, spanning 39 bases read in frame from base 1. Trimming takes 7 bases off V and 5 bases off J; junction bases not matched to a gene: 5. In Seattle, one collaborating source enrolled patients while the infection was active and tracked those patients longitudinally over the course of disease. Collaborating institutions collected whole blood in K2EDTA tubes following their own protocols. For TCRbeta analysis, collaborators shipped samples in one of three forms: frozen whole blood, isolated PBMCs, or DNA extracted from either of those sample types. As for this clone: No cognate antigen has been identified for it. Base qualities are not at hand, and no much larger clone is one base apart.

This clonotype was sampled from a woman aged 45-65 years with COVID-19, enrolled during active disease. The chain uses TRBV12-3 or TRBV12-4 and TRBJ2-3; 8 junctional bases match TRBD2. The specimen sequenced was peripheral blood. The sequence in DNA is TGTGCCAGCACTCGGGGGGGAGAAGATACGCAGTATTTT. This yields the protein CASTRGGEDTQYF.